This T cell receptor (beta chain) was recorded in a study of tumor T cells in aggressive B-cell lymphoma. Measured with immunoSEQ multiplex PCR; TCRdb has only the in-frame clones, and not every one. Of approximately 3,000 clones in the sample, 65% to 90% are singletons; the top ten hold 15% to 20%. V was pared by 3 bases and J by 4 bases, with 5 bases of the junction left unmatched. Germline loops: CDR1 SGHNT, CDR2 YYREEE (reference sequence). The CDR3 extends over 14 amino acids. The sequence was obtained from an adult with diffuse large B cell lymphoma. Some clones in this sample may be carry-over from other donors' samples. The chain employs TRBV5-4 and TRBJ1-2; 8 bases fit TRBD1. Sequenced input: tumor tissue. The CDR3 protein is CASSSGQGFYGYTF. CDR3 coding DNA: TGTGCCAGCAGCTCCGGACAGGGCTTCTATGGCTACACCTTC.